Given below is one T cell receptor (beta chain) in context. The antigen is not known. The data were obtained in a study of cytomegalovirus exposure and HLA in healthy donors. General study points: Later analysis placed DRB1 highest and HLA-C lowest in TCR association rates, which differed by HLA locus. In a later analysis, at a false discovery rate of 0.05, fewer than 20,000 TCR beta sequences were associated with HLA alleles.

Germline lookup yields CDR1 SGHAT and CDR2 FQNNGV. The CDR3 runs to 13 residues. Trimming removed 3 bases from V and 6 bases from J, with 9 bases in between. 60 Vbeta and 13 Jbeta primers were used in PCR. Some clones are missing from TCRdb's copy, which holds only in-frame ones; the method was immunoSEQ multiplex PCR. Of about 200,000 clones listed, 65% to 90% are singletons. The material sequenced was PBMCs. The receptor's source is a woman in her 30s in good health and CMV-seronegative. The rearrangement joins TRBV11-2 to TRBJ2-1; no reliable D call. CDR3 amino acids: CASSFELGNEQFF. In nucleotides, the CDR3 is TGTGCCAGCAGCTTCGAGCTAGGCAATGAGCAGTTCTTC.